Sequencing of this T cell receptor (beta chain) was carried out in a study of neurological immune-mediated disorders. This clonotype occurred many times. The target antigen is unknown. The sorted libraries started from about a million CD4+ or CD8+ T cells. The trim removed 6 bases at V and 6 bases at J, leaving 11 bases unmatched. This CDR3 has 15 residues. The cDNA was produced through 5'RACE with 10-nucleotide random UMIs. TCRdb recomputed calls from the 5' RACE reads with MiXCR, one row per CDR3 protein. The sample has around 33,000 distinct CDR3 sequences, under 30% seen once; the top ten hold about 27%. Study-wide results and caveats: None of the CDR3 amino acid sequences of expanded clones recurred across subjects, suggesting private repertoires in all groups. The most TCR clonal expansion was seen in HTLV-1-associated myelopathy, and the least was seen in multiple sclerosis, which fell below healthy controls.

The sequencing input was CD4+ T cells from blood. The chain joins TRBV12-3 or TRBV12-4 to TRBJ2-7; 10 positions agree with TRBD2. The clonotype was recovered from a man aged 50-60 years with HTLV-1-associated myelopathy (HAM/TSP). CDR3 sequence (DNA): TGTGCCAGCAGCTCTACCGGGACTAGCGTTTCCGAGCAGTACTTC. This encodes CASSSTGTSVSEQYF.